Listed below are T cell receptor beta chains from one sample, sequenced in a study of blood T cell repertoires in COVID-19. TCRdb's table, derived via immunoSEQ multiplex PCR, lists solely in-frame clones and lacks some. The sample yields 250,000 to 300,000 clones, around nine tenths seen once. What was sequenced was peripheral blood. The origin of the receptors is a woman aged 55-69 years with acute or convalescent COVID-19. The CDR3 runs from the conserved cysteine through the conserved F or W. A D gene is named only where the DNA matches it firmly. The listing skips clone size in some rows; elsewhere it reads once, few, many or a size class.

abundance	v_gene	j_gene	d_gene	CDR3aa	CDR3nt
.	TRBV4-3	TRBJ1-2	.	CASSQVTGWQGIFYGYTF	TGCGCCAGCAGCCAAGTAACCGGGTGGCAGGGAATCTTCTATGGCTACACCTTC
.	TRBV19	TRBJ2-1	TRBD2	CASRLAVHNEQFF	TGTGCCAGCAGACTAGCGGTACACAATGAGCAGTTCTTC
.	TRBV7-9	TRBJ1-2	.	CASSEKLGYTF	TGTGCCAGCAGCGAGAAGTTGGGCTACACCTTC
.	TRBV6-2/TRBV6-3	TRBJ2-3	TRBD2	CASSSGRGSTDTQYF	TGTGCCAGCAGTAGCGGGAGGGGCAGCACAGATACGCAGTATTTT
.	TRBV30	TRBJ1-3	.	CAWGGPGNGNTIYF	TGTGCCTGGGGCGGGCCAGGGAACGGAAACACCATATATTTT
.	TRBV9	TRBJ2-7	.	CASSESPRPEGDEQYF	TGTGCCAGCAGCGAGTCCCCCCGTCCAGAAGGGGACGAGCAGTACTTC
once	TRBV9	TRBJ2-1	TRBD2	CASSVDGDVVAGFEQFF	TGTGCCAGCAGCGTAGACGGGGATGTGGTAGCGGGATTTGAGCAGTTCTTC
.	TRBV28	TRBJ2-7	TRBD2	CASSLRLTSGGIHFEQYF	TGTGCCAGCAGTTTACGATTAACTAGCGGGGGTATTCATTTCGAGCAGTACTTC
.	TRBV6-2/TRBV6-3	TRBJ1-1	TRBD1	CASSLNHRPGTGGAIGTEAFF	TGTGCCAGCAGCTTAAACCACCGACCCGGGACAGGGGGAGCCATAGGCACTGAAGCTTTCTTT
once	TRBV6-4	TRBJ2-1	TRBD2	CASSPRGREGLYNEQFF	TGTGCCAGCAGCCCCCGCGGGCGGGAGGGCCTCTACAATGAGCAGTTCTTC
.	TRBV2	TRBJ1-6	TRBD1	CASRSSGTGASPLHF	TGTGCCAGCAGGAGCTCCGGGACAGGGGCTTCACCCCTCCACTTT
.	TRBV7-2	TRBJ1-2	.	CASSPDKSYGYTF	TGTGCCAGCAGTCCGGACAAGTCTTATGGCTACACCTTC
.	TRBV11-2	TRBJ2-2	TRBD1	CASSLGQGANTGELFF	TGTGCCAGCAGCTTAGGTCAGGGGGCGAACACCGGGGAGCTGTTTTTT
.	TRBV28	TRBJ1-2	TRBD1	CASSLFLGQGGYTF	TGTGCCAGCAGTTTATTTCTGGGACAGGGGGGCTACACCTTC
.	TRBV21-1	TRBJ2-7	.	CASSKDQRSQQGLDYEQYF	TGTGCCAGCAGCAAAGACCAAAGGTCCCAACAGGGTTTGGACTACGAGCAGTACTTC
.	TRBV6-5	TRBJ1-4	TRBD1	CASSFTGGNEKLFF	TGTGCCAGCAGCTTCACAGGGGGGAATGAAAAACTGTTTTTT
.	TRBV28	TRBJ1-5	.	CASSPLDRSNQPQHF	TGTGCCAGCAGCCCACTTGACAGGTCGAATCAGCCCCAGCATTTT
.	TRBV6-2/TRBV6-3	TRBJ2-3	TRBD2	CASSYGTAGGLTDTQYF	TGTGCCAGCAGTTACGGTACAGCGGGGGGGCTTACAGATACGCAGTATTTT
.	TRBV19	TRBJ2-1	TRBD2	CASSIRGGRAFSYNEQFF	TGTGCCAGTAGTATAAGGGGCGGGAGGGCTTTTTCCTACAATGAGCAGTTCTTC
.	TRBV23-1	TRBJ2-7	.	CASSQLSRQGYEQYF	TGCGCCAGCAGTCAACTCTCCCGCCAGGGCTACGAGCAGTACTTC
.	TRBV5-1	TRBJ2-1	.	CASSSFAESYNEQFF	TGCGCCAGCAGCTCGTTCGCGGAGTCCTACAATGAGCAGTTCTTC
.	TRBV18	TRBJ1-1	.	CASSLTLRPGDTEAFF	TGTGCCAGCTCACTCACGCTGCGCCCCGGGGACACTGAAGCTTTCTTT
.	TRBV29-1	TRBJ2-5	.	CSVDSRGSQETQYF	TGCAGCGTTGATAGCCGAGGGAGCCAAGAGACCCAGTACTTC
once	TRBV3-1/TRBV3-2	TRBJ2-1	TRBD2	CASSQGAGGGIGNEQFF	TGTGCCAGCAGCCAAGGGGCGGGCGGGGGGATTGGCAATGAGCAGTTCTTC
.	TRBV12-3/TRBV12-4	TRBJ1-1	.	CASSARGEAFF	TGTGCCAGCAGCGCCCGCGGTGAAGCTTTCTTT
.	TRBV28	TRBJ1-2	TRBD1	CASSFPTGPYGYTF	TGTGCCAGCAGTTTTCCGACAGGGCCCTATGGCTACACCTTC
.	TRBV7-8	TRBJ1-5	.	CASSGQTGVGPQHF	TGTGCCAGCAGCGGACAAACGGGAGTAGGGCCCCAGCATTTT
.	TRBV5-4	TRBJ2-2	.	CASSLARGQTTGELFF	TGTGCCAGCAGCTTGGCGCGGGGACAGACCACCGGGGAGCTGTTTTTT